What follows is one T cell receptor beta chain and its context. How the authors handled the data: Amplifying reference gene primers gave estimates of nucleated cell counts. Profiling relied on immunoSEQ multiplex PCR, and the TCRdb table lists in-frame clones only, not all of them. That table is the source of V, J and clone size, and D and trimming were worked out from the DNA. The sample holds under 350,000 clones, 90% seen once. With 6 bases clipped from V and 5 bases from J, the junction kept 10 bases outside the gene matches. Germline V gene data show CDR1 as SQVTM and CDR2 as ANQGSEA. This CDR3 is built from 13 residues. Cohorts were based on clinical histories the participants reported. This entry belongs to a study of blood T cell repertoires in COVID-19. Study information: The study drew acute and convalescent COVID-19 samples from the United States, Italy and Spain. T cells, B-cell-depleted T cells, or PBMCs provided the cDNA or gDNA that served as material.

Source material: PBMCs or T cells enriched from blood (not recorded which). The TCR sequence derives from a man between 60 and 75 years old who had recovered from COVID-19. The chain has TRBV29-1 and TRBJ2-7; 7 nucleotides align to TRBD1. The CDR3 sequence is CSVRGQMLNEQYF. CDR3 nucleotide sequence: TGCAGCGTGAGGGGGCAAATGCTTAACGAGCAGTACTTC.